This entry lists 14 T cell receptor beta chains sequenced from one sample in a study of blood T cells in healthy people across ages. For the second PCR, which ran for roughly 6 to 12 cycles, a sample-barcoded 5' primer and a J-beta primer mix were used. Each CDR3 protein is one row after TCRdb ran MiXCR on the 5' RACE reads. The sample lists hundreds of thousands of distinct CDR3 sequences; around 36% were seen once. The sequenced sample consisted of blood. The receptor set was obtained from a man between 18 and 29 years old in good health.

The V call is TRBV25-1, the J call TRBJ1-2; 9 bases match TRBD1. The junction had 9 bases not matched to a gene; V was cut back by 4 bases and J by 6 bases. This CDR3 has 15 residues. In germline, CDR1 is MGHDK, CDR2 SYGVNS. In DNA form, the CDR3 reads TGTGCCAGCAGTGGCCCGGGACAGGGAGGACATGGCTACACCTTC. It specifies CASSGPGQGGHGYTF.

The CDR3 is CAISEGGTMDTQYF. The CDR3 coding sequence is TGTGCCATCAGTGAAGGGGGGACCATGGATACGCAGTATTTT. The chain has TRBV10-3 and TRBJ2-3; D is perhaps TRBD1 or TRBD2 (6 bases each). Trimming shortened V by 3 bases and J by 6 bases, and 13 bases separated the two germline ends. Germline V lookup: CDR1 ENHRY, CDR2 SYGVKD. CDR3 size: 14 residues.

In its sample, this clonotype was seen many times. The chain joins TRBV10-3 to TRBJ1-6, with 7 bases lining up with TRBD1. There are 14 residues in the CDR3. Germline-derived CDR1 and CDR2 are ENHRY and SYGVKD. J lost 8 bases, V lost 4 bases, and 5 bases had no gene match. CDR3 DNA: TGTGCCATCAGTGTTCGGACAGGTGATTCACCCCTCCACTTT. Translated: CAISVRTGDSPLHF.

J is TRBJ2-5 and V is TRBV20-1; TRBD1 matches 9 bases. CDR1 is DFQATT, CDR2 SNEGSKA, per germline (reference sequence). J gave up 11 bases and V 3 bases, and 13 bases lay outside the gene matches. This CDR3 spans 14 amino acids. Here the CDR3 reads CSARAPGTGSGQYF. In DNA, the CDR3 is TGCAGTGCTAGGGCTCCCGGGACAGGGTCCGGGCAGTACTTC.

This clonotype appeared a few times. This rearrangement joins TRBV5-5 to TRBJ2-1; 11 bases fit TRBD1. J gave up 6 bases and V 3 bases, and 8 bases lay outside the gene matches. This CDR3 comprises 16 residues. Per germline, CDR1 SGHKS and CDR2 YYEKEE (reference sequence). CDR3 sequence: CASSWGTGGSTNEQFF. The CDR3, as DNA: TGTGCCAGCAGCTGGGGGACAGGGGGGTCCACCAATGAGCAGTTCTTC.

The rearrangement links TRBV4-2 to TRBJ2-7; tentative D call: TRBD2 (6 bases). V gave up 4 bases and J gave up 0 bases, with 13 bases separating them. The CDR3 loop spans 15 amino acids. The germline gives CDR1 LGHNA, CDR2 YNFKEQ. The CDR3 sequence is CASSPEEGSSYEQYF. CDR3 coding DNA: TGTGCCAGCAGCCCCGAGGAGGGTAGCTCCTACGAGCAGTACTTC.

The chain recombines TRBV7-6 with TRBJ2-7, with D possibly matching TRBD1 (6 bases). V lost 1 base to trimming and J lost 3 bases, with 13 bases between them. There are 15 residues in the CDR3. Germline assignment: CDR1 SGHVS and CDR2 FNYEAQ. As DNA, the CDR3 is TGTGCCAGCAGCTTAGATGGGGGCAGAAACTACGAGCAGTACTTC. Its protein is CASSLDGGRNYEQYF. The full variable domain, its missing parts supplied by reference TRBV7-6 and TRBJ2-7, is GAGVSQSPRYKVTKRGQDVALRCDPISGHVSLYWYRQALGQGPEFLTYFNYEAQQDKSGLPNDRFSAERPEGSISTLTIQRTEQRDSAMYRCASSLDGGRNYEQYFGPGTRLTVT.

This clonotype was observed a handful of times. The rearrangement joins TRBV6-2 or TRBV6-3 to TRBJ1-2; no reliable D call. Between the trimmed V and J ends, which lost 6 bases and 4 bases, there was a span of 9 bases. Germline V gene data show CDR1 as MNHEY and CDR2 as SVGEGT. The CDR3 totals 12 residues. DNA for the CDR3: TGTGCCAGCAGCTCCAGGCCCTATGGCTACACCTTC. It encodes CASSSRPYGYTF.

The V and J genes are TRBV24-1 and TRBJ2-7; no reliable D call. The CDR3 runs to 12 residues. Germline lookup yields CDR1 KGHDR and CDR2 SFDVKD. Trimming took off 6 bases at V and 3 bases at J, with 8 bases between the two ends. The DNA of the CDR3 is TGTGCCACCAGTTTGGGTGTCTACGAGCAGTACTTC. Amino acids: CATSLGVYEQYF.

The CDR3: CASSPEPDQVNTEAFF. DNA for the CDR3: TGTGCCAGCAGTCCAGAACCTGATCAGGTGAACACTGAAGCTTTCTTT. The rearrangement links TRBV14 to TRBJ1-1; D is unclear. The V end was cut by 6 bases, the J end by 0 bases, with 17 bases between. Germline CDR1 and CDR2: SGHDN and FVKESK. The CDR3 spans 16 residues.

This rearrangement joins TRBV9 to TRBJ2-2; 11 bases line up with TRBD2. With V trimmed by 2 bases and J by 1 base, 7 bases remained unmatched. The CDR3 sequence is 18 residues long. Germline CDR1 and CDR2: SGDLS and YYNGEE. CDR3 region: CASSVRLAGPQNTGELFF. CDR3 bases: TGTGCCAGCAGCGTTAGACTAGCGGGGCCACAGAACACCGGGGAGCTGTTTTTT.

At least ten counts were recorded for this clonotype. The chain combines TRBV6-2 or TRBV6-3 with TRBJ2-7; TRBD1 is a possible D gene (5 bases). In germline, CDR1 is MNHEY, CDR2 SVGEGT. Trimming removed 4 bases from V and 0 bases from J, with 7 bases in between. The CDR3 is 13 residues long. CDR3 in DNA: TGTGCCAGCAGTTTCAGGGCCTCCTACGAGCAGTACTTC. Residues: CASSFRASYEQYF.

This clonotype was recorded a few times. The rearrangement links TRBV6-5 to TRBJ1-1, with 9 positions matching TRBD1. V was pared by 5 bases and J by 1 base, with 8 bases of the junction left unmatched. The CDR3 totals 16 residues. From germline, CDR1 is MNHEY and CDR2 SVGAGI. CDR3 region: CASSPEGTGTNTEAFF. The CDR3, as DNA: TGTGCCAGCAGTCCAGAGGGGACAGGGACGAACACTGAAGCTTTCTTT.

This clonotype was counted only a few times. This chain joins TRBV6-6 and TRBJ1-5; D may be TRBD1 (6 bases). The germline V and J ends were trimmed by 4 bases and 1 base, with 14 bases remaining between them. The CDR3 extends over 16 amino acids. CDR1 and CDR2 from the germline V gene are MNHNY and SVGAGI (reference sequence). DNA for the CDR3: TGTGCCAGCAGTTCCAATAATCAGGGGAGCAATCAGCCCCAGCATTTT. It is translated as CASSSNNQGSNQPQHF.